Shown below are 14 T cell receptor beta chains from a single sample sequenced in a study of CD8 T cells in ankylosing spondylitis. Whole-study findings and limits: What appeared characteristic of ankylosing spondylitis blood was a TCR beta motif of about eight highly homologous variants.

TCRdb re-analysed the 5' RACE reads in MiXCR, keeping a single row per CDR3 protein. The top ten hold approximately 0.5% of the sample, which has about 840,000 distinct CDR3 sequences, roughly 10% seen once. These receptors are not linked to any known antigen. The sample consisted of blood, either unsorted or a sorted T cell fraction (not recorded which). All receptors derive from a male donor with ankylosing spondylitis.

This chain uses TRBV27 with TRBJ1-5; D uncertain. The V end was cut by 7 bases, the J end by 7 bases, with 17 bases between. CDR3 length equals 14 residues. Germline V CDR1 and CDR2: MNHEY, SMNVEV (reference sequence). CDR3 protein: CASIPRVGGQPQHF. CDR3 bases: TGTGCCAGCATTCCGAGGGTCGGAGGGCAGCCCCAGCATTTT.

CDR3 amino acids: CASSPQGYGTGAGEQYF. The CDR3 coding sequence is TGTGCCAGCAGCCCACAAGGATATGGGACAGGGGCTGGGGAGCAGTACTTC. The chain combines TRBV7-2 with TRBJ2-7, with 10 bases aligning to TRBD1. The CDR3 length is 17 residues. V was pared by 5 bases and J by 7 bases, with 17 bases of the junction left unmatched. CDR1 SGHTA and CDR2 FQGNSA come from the germline V gene.

This clonotype has more than one count but fewer than ten. J is TRBJ2-1 and V is TRBV12-3 or TRBV12-4; 8 positions agree with TRBD1. The CDR3 has 15 amino acids. Losses at the gene ends were 7 bases for V and 4 bases for J; bases not matched to a gene: 9. CDR3 sequence reads: CASTLDRGTYNEQFF. The CDR3, as DNA: TGTGCCAGCACCCTAGACAGGGGAACTTACAATGAGCAGTTCTTC.

This clonotype was recorded a few times. The chain links TRBV20-1 to TRBJ2-5; TRBD2 matches at 8 bases. The CDR3 runs to 15 residues. V was pared by 3 bases and J by 2 bases, with 8 bases of the junction left unmatched. Per germline, CDR1 DFQATT and CDR2 SNEGSKA (reference sequence). The CDR3 sequence: CSASGRADSQETQYF. The CDR3, as DNA: TGCAGTGCTAGCGGGAGGGCCGACTCTCAAGAGACCCAGTACTTC.

The chain employs TRBV5-1 and TRBJ2-1, with TRBD2 as a possible D gene (6 bases). The CDR3 runs 16 residues. V lost 4 bases to trimming and J lost 2 bases, with 16 bases between them. Germline V gives CDR1 SGHRS, CDR2 YFSETQ. For the CDR3, the DNA is TGCGCCAGCAGCCCCCGTGGTAGCGGCACCTACAATGAGCAGTTCTTC. This codes for CASSPRGSGTYNEQFF. Complete variable domain (other parts from reference TRBV5-1 and TRBJ2-1): KAGVTQTPRYLIKTRGQQVTLSCSPISGHRSVSWYQQTPGQGLQFLFEYFSETQRNKGNFPGRFSGRQFSNSRSEMNVSTLELGDSALYLCASSPRGSGTYNEQFFGPGTRLTVL.

The rearrangement links TRBV6-5 to TRBJ2-7; tentatively, D is TRBD1 (5 bases). The CDR3 has 15 amino acids. V was shortened by 4 bases and J by 0 bases, with 13 bases between the two germline ends. Germline CDR1 reads MNHEY; CDR2 reads SVGAGI. CDR3 in amino acids: CASSWGWVSSYEQYF. The CDR3 region has the DNA TGTGCCAGCAGTTGGGGCTGGGTTTCCTCCTACGAGCAGTACTTC.

This clonotype was found many times. The rearrangement uses TRBV20-1 and TRBJ1-3, with 8 bases matching TRBD1. This CDR3 comprises 12 residues. J was trimmed by 8 bases and V by 6 bases; bases with no gene match: 6. Germline CDR1 and CDR2: DFQATT and SNEGSKA (reference sequence). CDR3 sequence: CSARGLEDTIYF. CDR3 DNA: TGCAGTGCCAGGGGGCTTGAGGACACCATATATTTT.

In its sample, this clonotype was seen a few times. CDR3 DNA: TGCGCCAGCAGCCACGATAAGGGAGGGAAAGATGGCTACACCTTC. Protein sequence: CASSHDKGGKDGYTF. This rearrangement joins TRBV4-3 to TRBJ1-2; D not certain. Between the trimmed V and J ends, which lost 3 bases and 6 bases, there was a span of 17 bases. Germline V gene data show CDR1 as LGHNA and CDR2 as YSLEER. There are 15 residues in the CDR3.

The chain combines TRBV5-1 with TRBJ1-2; the match to TRBD1 covers 7 bases. V was pared by 4 bases and J by 2 bases, with 5 bases of the junction left unmatched. Germline CDR1 and CDR2: SGHRS and YFSETQ. The length of the CDR3 is 14 residues. As DNA, the CDR3 is TGCGCCAGCAGCCCACTGGGACAGAACTATGGCTACACCTTC. The encoded protein is CASSPLGQNYGYTF. The full variable domain, its missing parts supplied by reference TRBV5-1 and TRBJ1-2, is KAGVTQTPRYLIKTRGQQVTLSCSPISGHRSVSWYQQTPGQGLQFLFEYFSETQRNKGNFPGRFSGRQFSNSRSEMNVSTLELGDSALYLCASSPLGQNYGYTFGSGTRLTVV.

The chain links TRBV10-2 to TRBJ2-7, with 9 nucleotides matching TRBD2. With V trimmed by 7 bases and J by 5 bases, 6 bases remained unmatched. In germline, CDR1 is WSHSY, CDR2 SAAADI. This CDR3 region has 13 residues. CDR3 DNA: TGCGCCAGCACCTCGGTAGCGGGAGACGAGCAGTACTTC. Its translation is CASTSVAGDEQYF.

CDR3 amino acids: CASSQEGQGGEYF. The CDR3 nucleotides read TGCGCCAGCAGCCAAGAGGGACAGGGCGGTGAGTACTTC. This sequence joins TRBV4-1 and TRBJ2-7; TRBD1 matches 9 bases. V shed 0 bases, J shed 11 bases, and the junction held 5 bases outside the gene matches. Germline loops: CDR1 MGHRA, CDR2 YSYEKL. This CDR3 spans 13 amino acids.

In its sample, this clonotype was seen a few times. The chain is built from TRBV20-1 and TRBJ1-1; 7 bases are a match to TRBD1. CDR3 length equals 14 residues. The V segment lost 5 bases and the J segment 5 bases; nucleotides outside the gene matches: 11. Germline V gene sequence: CDR1 DFQATT, CDR2 SNEGSKA (reference sequence). CDR3 in DNA: TGCAGTGCTCTTAAACCAGACAGGGCGACTGAAGCTTTCTTT. It yields the protein CSALKPDRATEAFF.

This clonotype was observed a handful of times. V usage is TRBV12-3 or TRBV12-4 and J usage is TRBJ2-7; D unresolved. The ends were cut back, 9 bases at V and 2 bases at J, with 11 bases in the middle. CDR3 length: 12 amino acids. The CDR3 loop reads CASNGQTYEQYF. The CDR3 nucleotides are TGTGCCAGTAACGGGCAGACCTACGAGCAGTACTTC.

The chain combines TRBV7-2 with TRBJ2-3; no definite D call. V was shortened by 1 base and J by 2 bases, with 13 bases between the two germline ends. The CDR3 has 16 amino acids. CDR1 is SGHTA and CDR2 is FQGNSA in the germline V gene. The CDR3 coding sequence is TGTGCCAGCAGCTTAGTGTTCCGCGACCACACAGATACGCAGTATTTT. It is translated as CASSLVFRDHTDTQYF.